A selection of T cell receptor beta chains follows, all from one sample in a study of cytomegalovirus exposure and HLA in healthy donors. The data were produced by immunoSEQ multiplex PCR, yet TCRdb's version contains in-frame clones alone and is incomplete. The sample has 150,000 to 200,000 clones; about 88% are singletons. The sample consisted of PBMCs. All receptors come from a man between 18 and 35 years old in good health and CMV-seropositive. Each CDR3 is given with its conserved first and last residue. The order of the fields is J gene, V gene, CDR3 protein.

TRBJ1-2 | TRBV5-6 | CASLEETGSNYGYTF
TRBJ2-1 | TRBV9 | CASSVRGYNEQFF
TRBJ2-3 | TRBV5-1 | CASSLLPGQGTDTQYF
TRBJ2-7 | TRBV2 | CASSAPTTYEQYF
TRBJ1-2 | TRBV4-1 | CASSQDPVNYGYTF
TRBJ2-7 | TRBV18 | CASSPRGQGGHYEQYF
TRBJ2-5 | TRBV6-1 | CASSGGISRGETQYF
TRBJ2-3 | TRBV30 | CASSSGGARRDTQYF
TRBJ2-7 | TRBV11-3 | CASSPRDEQYF
TRBJ1-2 | TRBV7-2 | CASSRLTGNYGYTF
TRBJ1-1 | TRBV5-4 | CASSLEGRGGTEAFF
TRBJ1-5 | TRBV11-1 | CASSPGQDQPQHF
TRBJ1-1 | TRBV6-5 | CASSYPGQGATEAFF
TRBJ1-4 | TRBV4-1 | CASSQGGDRRNEKLFF
TRBJ2-5 | TRBV18 | CASSPQGGGPFETQYF
TRBJ2-3 | TRBV4-3 | CASSQNGGEGTQYF
TRBJ1-2 | TRBV18 | CASSPGQGDYYGYTF
TRBJ2-3 | TRBV11-2 | CASSLLGGASSDTQYF
TRBJ1-2 | TRBV7-9 | CASSLVGRDYGYTF
TRBJ2-2 | TRBV5-6 | CASSKIGQTNTGELFF
TRBJ1-1 | TRBV7-3 | CASSQQGGTEAFF
TRBJ2-1 | TRBV4-1 | CASSHGQGKLFDEQFF
TRBJ2-3 | TRBV9 | CASSLGTSGVSSTDTQYF
TRBJ2-4 | TRBV9 | CASSLSGGSNIQYF
TRBJ2-7 | TRBV30 | CAWSVRGTYEQYF
TRBJ2-7 | TRBV19 | CASSIGTAVGYEQYF
TRBJ1-3 | TRBV4-1 | CASSQEVAGNTIYF
TRBJ2-7 | TRBV4-1 | CASRGTGGSYEQYF
TRBJ2-3 | TRBV7-9 | CASSSRVGTDTQYF
TRBJ2-7 | TRBV6-5 | CASTYGGGARQYF
TRBJ1-2 | TRBV27 | CASSSSPGGYTF
TRBJ2-5 | TRBV6-6 | CASRRSGVETQYF
TRBJ1-6 | TRBV9 | CASSSRDRRDSPLHF
TRBJ2-7 | TRBV27 | CASSLRGTHEQYF
TRBJ2-7 | TRBV7-3 | CASSPTSGSSPYEQYF
TRBJ2-7 | TRBV6-6 | CASKPSTGESYEQYF
TRBJ2-1 | TRBV6-4 | CASSEDFGSYNEQFF
TRBJ1-4 | TRBV4-3 | CASSPVSGDNEKLFF
TRBJ1-4 | TRBV2 | CASRRQGYEKLFF
TRBJ2-3 | TRBV27 | CASSLYTQPGGDTQYF
TRBJ1-5 | TRBV18 | CASSTGNNQPQHF
TRBJ1-6 | TRBV6-5 | CASSYRNSPLHF
TRBJ2-5 | TRBV2 | CASSVERTVQETQYF
TRBJ1-2 | TRBV7-9 | CASSLSSGDYGYTF
TRBJ2-1 | TRBV2 | CASSAWRGDYNEQFF
TRBJ2-3 | TRBV6-1 | CASSGGGALGRDTQYF
TRBJ2-3 | TRBV9 | CASSTTSGGGYSTDTQYF
TRBJ2-7 | TRBV27 | CASSPGGLQGSYEQYF
TRBJ2-7 | TRBV13 | CASSSDPGTSGAYEQYF
TRBJ2-1 | TRBV2 | CASSGQGVISYNEQFF
TRBJ2-5 | TRBV6-5 | CATIGGQETQYF
TRBJ2-6 | TRBV7-2 | CASSDDRGGPGANVLTF
TRBJ2-4 | TRBV18 | CASSPPAGQGNIQYF
TRBJ2-7 | TRBV6-6 | CASSYAGVGEQYF
TRBJ1-4 | TRBV4-1 | CASSRGQSNEKLFF